Listed below are T cell receptor beta chains from one sample, sequenced in a study of blood T cell repertoires in COVID-19. TCRdb keeps only in-frame clones here, not all; method: immunoSEQ multiplex PCR. This table holds 300,000 to 400,000 clones, more than 75% found once. Sequenced sample: PBMCs or T cells enriched from blood (not recorded which). These receptors were taken from a woman under 30 who had recovered from COVID-19. Both conserved end residues are part of each CDR3. The D gene is left open where the match is weak. Clone size is not always given. Where it is, it says once, few, many or a class for expanded clones.

d_gene: TRBD1
abundance: .
v_gene: TRBV7-3
j_gene: TRBJ2-6
CDR3aa: CASSLWKGTGSSGANVLTF
CDR3nt: TGTGCCAGCAGCTTATGGAAAGGGACAGGGTCCTCTGGGGCCAACGTCCTGACTTTC

d_gene: .
abundance: .
v_gene: TRBV5-4
j_gene: TRBJ2-5
CDR3aa: CASSLGFSLAQETQYF
CDR3nt: TGTGCCAGCAGCTTGGGGTTCTCACTAGCTCAAGAGACCCAGTACTTC

d_gene: TRBD2
abundance: .
v_gene: TRBV15
j_gene: TRBJ2-2
CDR3aa: CATSRDTSGGAGELFF
CDR3nt: TGTGCCACCAGCAGAGATACTAGCGGGGGGGCCGGGGAGCTGTTTTTT

d_gene: TRBD2
abundance: .
v_gene: TRBV28
j_gene: TRBJ2-2
CDR3aa: CASSPQALAAIGELFF
CDR3nt: TGTGCCAGCAGTCCTCAAGCACTAGCGGCTATCGGGGAGCTGTTTTTT

d_gene: .
abundance: .
v_gene: TRBV2
j_gene: TRBJ1-5
CDR3aa: CASSKGGGNQPQHF
CDR3nt: TGTGCCAGCAGTAAAGGGGGAGGAAATCAGCCCCAGCATTTT

d_gene: TRBD1
abundance: .
v_gene: TRBV7-2
j_gene: TRBJ1-1
CDR3aa: CASSSARTGRAEAFF
CDR3nt: TGTGCCAGCAGCTCGGCAAGGACAGGGCGTGCTGAAGCTTTCTTT

d_gene: TRBD1
abundance: .
v_gene: TRBV28
j_gene: TRBJ1-1
CDR3aa: CASSLVDRPTWVTQRGLAFF
CDR3nt: TGTGCCAGTAGCCTAGTGGACAGGCCAACATGGGTGACTCAACGGGGCTTAGCTTTCTTT

d_gene: TRBD2
abundance: .
v_gene: TRBV18
j_gene: TRBJ2-3
CDR3aa: CASTPGLAGLTDTQYF
CDR3nt: TGTGCCAGCACCCCAGGACTAGCGGGTCTAACAGATACGCAGTATTTT

d_gene: .
abundance: .
v_gene: TRBV9
j_gene: TRBJ1-2
CDR3aa: CASSPREYRPNYGYTF
CDR3nt: TGTGCCAGCAGCCCCCGCGAGTACAGGCCTAACTATGGCTACACCTTC

d_gene: .
abundance: few
v_gene: TRBV7-3
j_gene: TRBJ2-5
CDR3aa: CASSLRATSQETQYF
CDR3nt: TGTGCCAGCAGCTTAAGAGCGACGTCCCAAGAGACCCAGTACTTC

d_gene: TRBD2
abundance: .
v_gene: TRBV19
j_gene: TRBJ2-5
CDR3aa: CASSIGALAGGLETQYF
CDR3nt: TGTGCCAGTAGTATAGGGGCACTAGCGGGGGGGCTGGAGACCCAGTACTTC